This T cell receptor beta chain was sequenced in a study of patients and donors after allogeneic stem cell transplantation (TCRdb year 2020). Receptor amplification or capture employed RT-PCR. Sequenced on a NextSeq 550. TCRdb reran the public reads through fastp at Q25 and MiXCR, keeping productive beta chains. Duplicate CDR3 protein sequences are folded into a single record with the most common DNA and genes. This sample holds 920,000 or so distinct CDR3 sequences; approximately 19% were observed only once. 5.5% to 6.5% of the sample lies in the top ten. On this clonotype: The antigen it binds to is not known. Per-base qualities were not stored, and no clone one base away is much larger.

The TCR was taken from a human donor who was either an allogeneic HSCT recipient or a stem cell or donor lymphocyte infusion donor (not recorded which). It is not recorded whose cells these are; they may come from a transplant donor. Material for sequencing was blood, either unsorted or a sorted T cell fraction (not recorded which).

Here the CDR3 is given as CSVVGQLNTEAFF. The base sequence is TGCAGCGTTGTGGGACAGCTGAACACTGAAGCTTTCTTT. This chain joins TRBV29-1 to TRBJ1-1; the central 7 bases match TRBD1. From V the trimming removes 4 bases and from J it removes 0 bases, while the gene matches leave 2 bases of the junction unaccounted for. Measured from the cysteine to the phenylalanine, the CDR3 is 13 residues long. The read is trimmed to its CDR3 DNA, 39 bases read in frame from base 1. According to the germline V gene, CDR1 reads SQVTM and CDR2 reads ANQGSEA.